This entry concerns a single TCR beta chain. This record comes from a study of cytomegalovirus exposure and HLA in healthy donors. Turning to the study itself: HLA-typed donors were the source of about 85 million unique TCRs, which an early data release held.

Each donor was nominally healthy when sampled (though unrecorded immune exposures were likely). The PCR employed 60 Vbeta primers together with 13 Jbeta primers. Some clones are missing from TCRdb's copy, which holds only in-frame ones; the method was immunoSEQ multiplex PCR. The table includes roughly 120,000 clones, over 70% detected once. The clonotype comes from a woman between 40 and 50 years old in good health and CMV-seronegative. Input material: PBMCs.

This chain's CDR3 is CASSSGASSGEQYF. CDR3 sequence (DNA): TGTGCCAGCAGCTCGGGTGCGTCGTCGGGCGAGCAGTACTTC. The chain joins TRBV7-8 to TRBJ2-7; D is ambiguous. CDR1 is SGHVS and CDR2 is FQNEAQ in the germline V gene. The CDR3 covers 14 residues. The ends were cut back, 4 bases at V and 6 bases at J, with 16 bases in the middle.